These T cell receptor beta chains were read from a single sample in a study of PD-1 blockade in classical Hodgkin lymphoma. Clones were read by immunoSEQ multiplex PCR, and TCRdb kept only the in-frame ones, dropping some. The sample shows 3,500 to 4,000 clones, approximately 70% of them seen only once. The sample here was peripheral blood mononuclear cells (PBMCs), taken before the fourth cycle of nivolumab. The origin of the receptors is a human donor with classical Hodgkin lymphoma. The CDR3 runs from the conserved cysteine through the conserved F or W. The D gene is left open where the match is weak. Expanded clones are given a class, and other clones once, few, many or no size at all.

- TRBJ2-1 19 TRBD1 TRBV27 CASSYAPGQDKWTYNEQFF TGTGCCAGCAGTTACGCACCGGGACAGGACAAATGGACCTACAATGAGCAGTTCTTC
- TRBJ2-5 17 - TRBV18 CASSPVGSGVFGETQYF TGTGCCAGCTCACCAGTGGGAAGCGGCGTATTTGGGGAGACCCAGTACTTC
- TRBJ1-1 15 - TRBV4-2 CASSQDRFMNTEAFF TGTGCCAGCAGCCAAGATAGGTTTATGAACACTGAAGCTTTCTTT
- TRBJ2-1 11 - TRBV29-1 CSAALTHEQFF TGCAGCGCTGCCCTAACGCATGAGCAGTTCTTC
- TRBJ2-5 15 - TRBV13 CASSFMGVSGETQYF TGTGCCAGCAGCTTCATGGGGGTCAGTGGAGAGACCCAGTACTTC
- TRBJ1-2 14 - TRBV28 CASSSAGPNYGYTF TGTGCCAGCAGTAGCGCAGGGCCTAACTATGGCTACACCTTC
- TRBJ2-7 13 TRBD2 TRBV7-9 CASSPSGTHEQYF TGTGCCAGCAGCCCGAGCGGGACCCACGAGCAGTACTTC
few TRBJ1-1 14 - TRBV30 CAWSQDQKNTEAFF TGTGCCTGGAGTCAGGACCAAAAGAACACTGAAGCTTTCTTT
- TRBJ1-4 13 - TRBV30 CAWQTADYEKLFF TGTGCCTGGCAGACAGCTGACTATGAAAAACTGTTTTTT
- TRBJ2-1 15 - TRBV7-3 CASSLSQGQYNEQFF TGTGCCAGCAGCTTATCCCAGGGTCAGTACAATGAGCAGTTCTTC
- TRBJ1-2 13 TRBD1 TRBV19 CASSSRDRGGYTF TGTGCCAGTAGTTCTCGAGACAGGGGCGGCTACACCTTC
- TRBJ2-7 16 - TRBV13 CASSAPPGQKTAEQYF TGTGCCAGCAGCGCCCCTCCGGGACAAAAAACCGCCGAGCAGTACTTC
- TRBJ1-1 15 - TRBV9 CASSVGLGGKTEAFF TGTGCCAGCAGCGTGGGGCTGGGAGGGAAGACTGAAGCTTTCTTT
medium-sized TRBJ2-7 14 - TRBV6-5 CASSPGRGKYEQYF TGTGCCAGCAGCCCGGGTAGGGGTAAGTACGAGCAGTACTTC
- TRBJ2-5 17 TRBD2 TRBV5-4 CASSSQTSGSYQETQYF TGTGCCAGCAGCTCCCAGACTAGCGGGAGTTACCAAGAGACCCAGTACTTC
- TRBJ2-7 14 - TRBV28 CASSSPDGRYEQYF TGTGCCAGCAGTTCTCCCGACGGCCGGTACGAGCAGTACTTC
once TRBJ2-3 14 TRBD2 TRBV9 CASSVAGRGGTQYF TGTGCCAGCAGCGTAGCCGGGAGGGGGGGTACGCAGTATTTT
- TRBJ2-1 14 TRBD2 TRBV9 CASSGPSGRDEQFF TGTGCCAGCAGCGGACCTAGCGGGAGGGACGAGCAGTTCTTC
- TRBJ1-2 12 - TRBV5-1 CASSSGAGGYTF TGCGCCAGCAGCTCAGGGGCCGGGGGCTACACCTTC
- TRBJ2-3 15 TRBD1 TRBV4-2 CASSQSGTGVDTQYF TGTGCCAGCAGCCAATCCGGGACAGGGGTAGATACGCAGTATTTT
few TRBJ1-1 15 - TRBV9 CASSVVGEGTTEAFF TGTGCCAGCAGCGTAGTGGGGGAAGGGACCACTGAAGCTTTCTTT
- TRBJ2-1 15 TRBD2 TRBV11-2 CASSLTGGSLNEQFF TGTGCCAGCAGCTTAACGGGCGGGAGTCTCAATGAGCAGTTCTTC
once TRBJ1-1 14 TRBD1 TRBV6-1 CASSEDRGDTEAFF TGTGCCAGCAGTGAAGACAGGGGCGACACTGAAGCTTTCTTT
- TRBJ2-1 18 TRBD1 TRBV14 CASSFRFGDRSSYNEQFF TGTGCCAGCAGCTTCAGATTTGGGGACAGAAGCTCCTACAATGAGCAGTTCTTC
few TRBJ2-2 13 - TRBV29-1 CSVDPANTGELFF TGCAGCGTTGATCCCGCGAACACCGGGGAGCTGTTTTTT
- TRBJ1-6 15 TRBD1 TRBV2 CASSETQGALSPLHF TGTGCCAGCAGTGAAACACAGGGGGCATTGTCACCCCTCCACTTT
- TRBJ1-1 14 - TRBV27 CASRPAAGQAEAFF TGTGCCAGCAGACCGGCTGCGGGGCAGGCTGAAGCTTTCTTT
- TRBJ1-1 16 - TRBV10-3 CATGTGGTLWDTEAFF TGTGCCACTGGGACCGGGGGAACCCTTTGGGACACTGAAGCTTTCTTT
- TRBJ1-2 14 TRBD1 TRBV5-4 CASSLAQGSQGYTF TGTGCCAGCAGCTTGGCACAGGGGAGTCAAGGCTACACCTTC
- TRBJ1-1 14 - TRBV11-1 CASRDWRVDTEAFF TGTGCCAGCAGGGATTGGCGGGTGGACACTGAAGCTTTCTTT
- TRBJ2-5 14 - TRBV7-6 CASSLEWEGGTQYF TGTGCCAGCAGCTTAGAGTGGGAAGGCGGGACCCAGTACTTC
- TRBJ1-1 15 TRBD1 TRBV6-1 CASKLPGQGNTEAFF TGTGCCAGCAAACTCCCGGGACAGGGGAACACTGAAGCTTTCTTT
- TRBJ2-5 12 - TRBV6-5 CASSRKGETQYF TGTGCCAGCAGTCGCAAAGGGGAGACCCAGTACTTC
few TRBJ1-5 14 - TRBV2 CASSETGFGQPQHF TGTGCCAGCAGTGAAACAGGGTTCGGGCAGCCCCAGCATTTT
- TRBJ2-3 12 TRBD1 TRBV9 CASSNRDRGRYF TGTGCCAGCAGCAACCGGGACAGGGGAAGGTATTTT
once TRBJ1-1 15 - TRBV6-5 CASSLQGFAQTEAFF TGTGCCAGCAGTCTGCAGGGATTCGCGCAAACTGAAGCTTTCTTT
- TRBJ1-2 15 - TRBV27 CASSIRAGGGYGYTF TGTGCCAGCAGTATCAGGGCCGGGGGCGGCTATGGCTACACCTTC
- TRBJ1-1 15 - TRBV14 CASSQYRAPNTEAFF TGTGCCAGCAGCCAATACAGGGCACCGAACACTGAAGCTTTCTTT
- TRBJ2-1 12 - TRBV19 CASGNLLHEQFF TGTGCCAGCGGGAATCTGCTCCATGAGCAGTTCTTC
large TRBJ2-1 15 TRBD2 TRBV19 CASSATSGAYNEQFF TGTGCCAGTAGTGCCACTAGCGGTGCCTACAATGAGCAGTTCTTC
- TRBJ1-2 13 TRBD1 TRBV29-1 CSVGDRGYYGYTF TGCAGCGTTGGCGACAGGGGGTACTATGGCTACACCTTC